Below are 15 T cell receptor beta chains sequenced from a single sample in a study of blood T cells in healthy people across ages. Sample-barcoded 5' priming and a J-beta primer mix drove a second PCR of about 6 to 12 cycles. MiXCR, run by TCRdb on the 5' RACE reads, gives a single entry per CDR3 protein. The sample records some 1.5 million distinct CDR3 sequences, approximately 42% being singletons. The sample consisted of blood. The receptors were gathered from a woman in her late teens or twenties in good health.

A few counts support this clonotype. CDR3: CASSVRYSNQPQHF. DNA for the CDR3: TGTGCCAGCAGCGTACGGTATAGCAATCAGCCCCAGCATTTT. This chain connects TRBV7-2 to TRBJ1-5; D remains unclear. Trimming took 5 bases from V and 0 from J, leaving 8 bases between them. This CDR3 is 14 amino acids long. CDR1 and CDR2 from the germline V gene are SGHTA and FQGNSA.

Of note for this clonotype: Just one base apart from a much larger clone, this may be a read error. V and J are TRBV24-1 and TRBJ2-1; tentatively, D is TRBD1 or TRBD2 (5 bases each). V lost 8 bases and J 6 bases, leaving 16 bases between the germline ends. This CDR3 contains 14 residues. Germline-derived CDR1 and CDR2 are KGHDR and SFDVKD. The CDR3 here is CATKGRGAGNEQFF. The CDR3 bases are TGTGCCACCAAGGGAAGAGGGGCCGGCAATGAGCAGTTCTTC.

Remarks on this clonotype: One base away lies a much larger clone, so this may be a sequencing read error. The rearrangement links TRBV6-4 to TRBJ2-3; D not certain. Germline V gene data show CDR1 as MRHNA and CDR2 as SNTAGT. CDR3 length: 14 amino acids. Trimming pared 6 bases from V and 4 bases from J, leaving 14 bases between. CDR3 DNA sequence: TGTGCCAGCAGGGCAGGTGGTTCGGCAGATACGCAGTATTTT. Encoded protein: CASRAGGSADTQYF.

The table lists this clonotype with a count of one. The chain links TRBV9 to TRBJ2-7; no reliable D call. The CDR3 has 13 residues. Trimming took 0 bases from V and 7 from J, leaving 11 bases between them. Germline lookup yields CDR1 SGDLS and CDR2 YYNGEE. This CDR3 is CASSVAGHNEQYF. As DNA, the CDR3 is TGTGCCAGCAGCGTAGCCGGTCACAATGAGCAGTACTTC.

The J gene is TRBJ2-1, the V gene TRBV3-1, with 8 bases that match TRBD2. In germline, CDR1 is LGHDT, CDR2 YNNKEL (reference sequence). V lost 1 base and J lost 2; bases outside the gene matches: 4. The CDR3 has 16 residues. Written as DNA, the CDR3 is TGTGCCAGCAGCCAAGCAGCGGGAGACCCCTACAATGAGCAGTTCTTC. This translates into CASSQAAGDPYNEQFF.

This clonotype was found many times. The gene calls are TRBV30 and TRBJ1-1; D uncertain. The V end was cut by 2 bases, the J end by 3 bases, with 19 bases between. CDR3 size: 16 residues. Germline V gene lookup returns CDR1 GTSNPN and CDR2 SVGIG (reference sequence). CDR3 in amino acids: CAWSNGYPARDTEAFF. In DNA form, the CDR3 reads TGTGCCTGGAGTAACGGGTATCCAGCGAGGGACACTGAAGCTTTCTTT.

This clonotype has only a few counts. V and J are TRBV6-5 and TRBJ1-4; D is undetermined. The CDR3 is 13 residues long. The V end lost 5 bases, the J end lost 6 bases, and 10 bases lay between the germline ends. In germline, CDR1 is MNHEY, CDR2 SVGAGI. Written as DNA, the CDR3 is TGTGCCAGCAGTGACTACGGGGATGAAAAACTGTTTTTT. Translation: CASSDYGDEKLFF.

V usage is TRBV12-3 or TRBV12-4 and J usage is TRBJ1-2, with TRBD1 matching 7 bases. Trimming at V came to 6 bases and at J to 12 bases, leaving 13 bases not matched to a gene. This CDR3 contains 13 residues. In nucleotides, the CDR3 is TGTGCCAGCAGCCTGACGGGCCAGGGGGATGACACCTTC. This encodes CASSLTGQGDDTF.

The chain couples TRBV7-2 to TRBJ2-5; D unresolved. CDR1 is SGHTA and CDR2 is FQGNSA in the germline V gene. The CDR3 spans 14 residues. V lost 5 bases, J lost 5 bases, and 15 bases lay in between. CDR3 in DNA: TGTGCCAGCAGCAAAGCACGAAGTGGGGAGACCCAGTACTTC. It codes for CASSKARSGETQYF.

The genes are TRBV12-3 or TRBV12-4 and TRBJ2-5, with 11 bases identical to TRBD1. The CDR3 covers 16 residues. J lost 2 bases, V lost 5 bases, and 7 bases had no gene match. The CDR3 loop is CASSLRTGGSQETQYF. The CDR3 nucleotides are TGTGCCAGCAGTCTCAGGACAGGGGGCTCGCAAGAGACCCAGTACTTC.

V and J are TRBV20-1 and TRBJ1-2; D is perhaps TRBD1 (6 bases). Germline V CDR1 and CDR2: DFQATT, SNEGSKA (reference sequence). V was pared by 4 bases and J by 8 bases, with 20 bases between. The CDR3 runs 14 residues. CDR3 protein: CSAIIPTCRGGYTF. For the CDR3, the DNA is TGCAGTGCTATCATCCCGACTTGCAGGGGAGGCTACACCTTC.

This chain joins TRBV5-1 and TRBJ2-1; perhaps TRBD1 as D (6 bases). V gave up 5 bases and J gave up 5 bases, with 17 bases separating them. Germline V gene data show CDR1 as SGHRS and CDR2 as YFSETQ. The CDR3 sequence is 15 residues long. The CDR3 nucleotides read TGCGCCAGCAGACTTACGACAGGTTTCGACAATGAGCAGTTCTTC. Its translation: CASRLTTGFDNEQFF.

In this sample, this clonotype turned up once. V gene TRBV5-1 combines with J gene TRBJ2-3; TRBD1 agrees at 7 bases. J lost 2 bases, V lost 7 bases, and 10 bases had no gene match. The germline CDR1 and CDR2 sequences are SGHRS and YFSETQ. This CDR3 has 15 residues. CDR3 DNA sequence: TGCGCCAGCGGCCAGGACAGGTCCTCCACAGATACGCAGTATTTT. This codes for CASGQDRSSTDTQYF.

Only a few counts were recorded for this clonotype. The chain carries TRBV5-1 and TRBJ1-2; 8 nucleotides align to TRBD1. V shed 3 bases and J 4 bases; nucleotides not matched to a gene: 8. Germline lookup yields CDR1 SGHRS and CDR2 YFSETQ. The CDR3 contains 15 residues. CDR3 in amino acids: CASSYTGTGPYGYTF. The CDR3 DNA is TGCGCCAGCAGCTACACCGGGACAGGCCCCTATGGCTACACCTTC.

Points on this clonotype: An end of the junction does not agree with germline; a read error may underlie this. The CDR3 DNA follows: TGTGTCAGCAGTTTTCGATGGGATGGTGAGCAGTACTTC. This translates into CVSSFRWDGEQYF. The J gene is TRBJ2-5, the V gene TRBV6-2 or TRBV6-3; D remains ambiguous. This CDR3 spans 13 amino acids. Germline CDR1 and CDR2: MNHEY and SVGEGT.